The 17 T cell receptor beta chains below all came from one sample that was sequenced in a study of identical twins. MiXCR was run by TCRdb on the 5' RACE reads, yielding one entry per CDR3 protein. The sample lists roughly 290,000 distinct CDR3 sequences, 8.5% to 9.5% occurring once. These data were also filed under a second study, of yellow fever vaccine responses in identical twins.

The specimen was CD8+ T cells sorted from blood. Receptor source: a woman between 18 and 30 years old in good health.

The table lists this clonotype with a count of one. A much larger clone lies a single base off, so this may be a read error. The chain couples TRBV12-3 or TRBV12-4 to TRBJ2-2; D is ambiguous. This CDR3 comprises 13 residues. The CDR3 spells CDSSPGAAGELFF. CDR3 in DNA: TGTGACAGCAGTCCCGGAGCAGCCGGGGAGCTGTTTTTT.

The chain couples TRBV4-1 to TRBJ2-5; no firm D call. This CDR3 has 16 amino acids. Germline-derived CDR1 and CDR2 are MGHRA and YSYEKL. Trimming took off 0 bases at V and 1 base at J, with 12 bases between the two ends. CDR3 sequence (DNA): TGCGCCAGCAGCCAAGATCGGCCAGAACTCCAAGAGACCCAGTACTTC. Amino acid sequence: CASSQDRPELQETQYF.

A few counts support this clonotype. The chain links TRBV12-3 or TRBV12-4 to TRBJ2-7; no reliable D call. Trimming left V 6 bases short and J 5 bases short, with 11 bases between. CDR3 length equals 12 residues. CDR3 in amino acids: CASSPDLNEQYF. CDR3 nucleotide sequence: TGTGCCAGCAGCCCGGATTTGAACGAGCAGTACTTC.

Turning to this clonotype: This may be a read error: a much more frequent sequence differs by one nucleotide. This CDR3 reads CASSFQVVGLLF. The CDR3 nucleotides read TGTGCCAGCAGCTTTCAGGTTGTTGGGCTGCTTTTT. This chain joins TRBV5-5 and TRBJ2-2; D not certain. This CDR3 spans 12 amino acids. Looked up from germline, CDR1 is SGHKS and CDR2 is YYEKEE (reference sequence).

V usage is TRBV20-1 and J usage is TRBJ2-1, with D possibly being TRBD1 (6 bases). CDR1 and CDR2 from the germline V gene are DFQATT and SNEGSKA (reference sequence). The CDR3 length is 14 residues. V was clipped by 5 bases and J by 1 base, with 12 bases between them. The CDR3 sequence is CSASGTLSYNEQFF. The DNA of the CDR3 is TGCAGTGCTTCCGGGACACTTTCCTACAATGAGCAGTTCTTC.

This clonotype was recorded a few times. The chain employs TRBV2 and TRBJ2-2; 8 nucleotides align to TRBD2. Trimming cost V 10 bases and J 4 bases; bases outside gene matches: 5. The CDR3 has 13 amino acids. Germline V gene lookup returns CDR1 SNHLY and CDR2 FYNNEI. The CDR3 sequence: CATLLAGTGELFF. DNA for the CDR3: TGTGCCACCCTTCTAGCGGGCACCGGGGAGCTGTTTTTT.

This clonotype was observed at least ten times. The rearrangement links TRBV7-9 to TRBJ2-7; TRBD2 might be the D (5 bases). CDR1 SEHNR and CDR2 FQNEAQ come from the germline V gene (reference sequence). The CDR3 is made up of 14 amino acids. Trimming took 5 bases from V and 3 from J, leaving 14 bases between them. The CDR3 is CASSPPTDYYEQYF. The CDR3 DNA sequence: TGTGCCAGCAGCCCCCCGACTGACTACTACGAGCAGTACTTC.

This clonotype occurred many times. The chain combines TRBV9 with TRBJ2-7, with TRBD1 as a possible D gene (5 bases). The CDR3 runs 14 residues. V was clipped by 0 bases and J by 3 bases, with 10 bases between them. CDR1 is SGDLS and CDR2 is YYNGEE in the germline V gene. CDR3 residues: CASSVDRNLYEQYF. In DNA form, the CDR3 reads TGTGCCAGCAGCGTAGACAGGAACCTCTACGAGCAGTACTTC.

The CDR3 coding sequence is TGTGCCACCAGCCTTCTTATTACAGATACGCAGTATTTT. Translated, it gives CATSLLITDTQYF. This chain uses TRBV15 with TRBJ2-3, with unresolved D. Germline V CDR1 and CDR2: LNHNV, YYDKDF (reference sequence). V was pared by 5 bases and J by 3 bases, with 9 bases between. CDR3 length equals 13 residues. Full variable domain (rest looked up from reference TRBV15 and TRBJ2-3): DAMVIQNPRYQVTQFGKPVTLSCSQTLNHNVMYWYQQKSSQAPKLLFHYYDKDFNNEADTPDNFQSRRPNTSFCFLDIRSPGLGDTAMYLCATSLLITDTQYFGPGTRLTVL.

The table lists this clonotype with a few counts. This chain links TRBV2 with TRBJ1-1; D not resolved. The ends were cut back, 6 bases at V and 5 bases at J, with 4 bases in the middle. Per germline, CDR1 SNHLY and CDR2 FYNNEI. The CDR3 runs 10 residues. The CDR3 is CASRETEAFF. In DNA, the CDR3 is TGTGCCAGCAGAGAGACTGAAGCTTTCTTT.

The J gene is TRBJ2-1, the V gene TRBV29-1; 14 nucleotides align to TRBD2. Germline V gene lookup returns CDR1 SQVTM and CDR2 ANQGSEA. CDR3 length: 18 amino acids. Trimming took 1 base from V and 0 from J; bases not matched to a gene: 5. The CDR3 DNA is TGCAGCGTTGAAGGACTAGCGGGGGGGGGAAGCTCCTACAATGAGCAGTTCTTC. Protein: CSVEGLAGGGSSYNEQFF.

This clonotype was seen only a few times. The V gene is TRBV9, the J gene TRBJ2-2, with a weak D call TRBD2 (6 bases). This CDR3 is 16 amino acids long. CDR1 and CDR2 (germline): SGDLS, YYNGEE. V gave up 4 bases and J gave up 6 bases, with 19 bases separating them. The CDR3 DNA reads TGTGCCAGCAGCCCCGGAGGGGCCGACCAACCCGGGGAGCTGTTTTTT. It is translated as CASSPGGADQPGELFF.

This clonotype was counted many times. The chain combines TRBV12-3 or TRBV12-4 with TRBJ2-1; D possibly matches TRBD1 or TRBD2 (5 bases each). V dropped 5 bases and J dropped 6 bases, with 14 bases sitting between them. This CDR3 contains 14 residues. This CDR3 is CASSRTGAANEQFF. The DNA for the CDR3 is TGTGCCAGCAGTCGTACCGGGGCCGCCAATGAGCAGTTCTTC.

This clonotype showed up just a few times. The rearrangement links TRBV9 to TRBJ2-1, with D tentatively TRBD2 (6 bases). V gave up 0 bases and J gave up 8 bases, with 9 bases separating them. The germline V gene encodes CDR1 SGDLS and CDR2 YYNGEE. This CDR3 has 13 amino acids. CDR3 sequence (DNA): TGTGCCAGCAGCGTAGTCCCGGGGGATGAGCAGTTCTTC. Its protein product is CASSVVPGDEQFF.

This clonotype was found many times. This rearrangement joins TRBV27 to TRBJ2-5; no clear D. The CDR3 contains 13 residues. CDR1 is MNHEY and CDR2 is SMNVEV in the germline V gene (reference sequence). Trimming stripped 5 bases from V and 5 bases from J, with 12 bases between. The chain's CDR3 is CASSHLPAETQYF. The CDR3 bases are TGTGCCAGCAGTCATCTACCCGCCGAGACCCAGTACTTC.

The chain employs TRBV27 and TRBJ2-7, with TRBD1 identical over 7 bases. V lost 5 bases to trimming and J lost 4 bases; unmatched junction nucleotides: 8. Per germline, CDR1 MNHEY and CDR2 SMNVEV (reference sequence). The CDR3 is 14 amino acids. The CDR3 DNA reads TGTGCCAGCAGTAACCACTTGACAGGGTACGAGCAGTACTTC. Amino acid sequence: CASSNHLTGYEQYF.

V is TRBV11-2 and J is TRBJ2-2; D unclear. Trimming left V 10 bases short and J 2 bases short, with 17 bases between. CDR1 is SGHAT, CDR2 FQNNGV, per germline. The CDR3 runs 15 residues. This CDR3 reads CATEDILDNTGELFF. CDR3 DNA sequence: TGTGCCACCGAAGACATACTCGATAACACCGGGGAGCTGTTTTTT.